These 28 T cell receptor beta chains originate from one sample sequenced in a study of blood T cell repertoires in COVID-19. Only in-frame clones appear in the TCRdb table, and some are missing; sequencing was by immunoSEQ multiplex PCR. The table shows under 250,000 clones, with 89% occurring only once. Sequenced input: peripheral blood. Receptor source: a middle-aged woman with acute or convalescent COVID-19.

The J gene is TRBJ2-2, the V gene TRBV19; 8 bases fit TRBD1. Germline lookup yields CDR1 LNHDA and CDR2 SQIVND (reference sequence). V lost 7 bases to trimming and J lost 1 base; unmatched junction nucleotides: 11. The CDR3 is 17 residues long. This chain's CDR3 is CASKDRVLGMNTGELFF. For the CDR3, the DNA is TGTGCCAGTAAGGACAGGGTGCTAGGGATGAACACCGGGGAGCTGTTTTTT.

The rearrangement uses TRBV20-1 and TRBJ1-1; no definite D call. The CDR3 has 11 amino acids. Trimming left V 3 bases short and J 4 bases short, with 6 bases between. Germline V gene sequence: CDR1 DFQATT, CDR2 SNEGSKA (reference sequence). CDR3: CSASAGTEAFF. The CDR3 DNA reads as TGCAGTGCTAGTGCCGGCACTGAAGCTTTCTTT.

The chain joins TRBV4-1 to TRBJ2-7; 8 bases are shared with TRBD1. CDR3 length: 13 residues. Germline V CDR1 and CDR2: MGHRA, YSYEKL. V dropped 2 bases and J dropped 5; count of bases not matched to a gene: 2. This CDR3 reads CASSQQQGDEQYV. The CDR3 bases are TGCGCCAGCAGCCAACAACAGGGGGACGAGCAGTACGTC.

The rearrangement links TRBV19 to TRBJ1-5; the D is unclear. Germline CDR1 LNHDA, CDR2 SQIVND (reference sequence). Deletions cut 6 bases from V and 5 bases from J, with 17 bases between. The CDR3 loop spans 15 amino acids. This CDR3 is CASREDPVPYQPQHF. CDR3 nucleotides: TGTGCCAGTAGGGAGGACCCCGTTCCGTATCAGCCCCAGCATTTT.

V is TRBV5-1 and J is TRBJ2-3; TRBD1 agrees at 10 bases. This CDR3 spans 18 amino acids. Per the germline V gene, CDR1 is SGHRS and CDR2 is YFSETQ. The V segment lost 4 bases and the J segment 2 bases; nucleotides outside the gene matches: 13. CDR3 residues: CASSHTPQDRGATDTQYF. The DNA of the CDR3 is TGCGCCAGCAGCCATACCCCCCAGGACAGGGGGGCCACAGATACGCAGTATTTT.

The chain couples TRBV2 to TRBJ1-5; D is undetermined. Trimming shortened V by 7 bases and J by 3 bases, and 10 bases separated the two germline ends. The CDR3 is 13 residues long. Per the germline V gene, CDR1 is SNHLY and CDR2 is FYNNEI. CDR3 sequence: CASKVTDNQPQHF. CDR3 bases: TGTGCCAGCAAGGTAACAGACAATCAGCCCCAGCATTTT. The full variable domain, completed using reference TRBV2 and TRBJ1-5, is EPEVTQTPSHQVTQMGQEVILRCVPISNHLYFYWYRQILGQKVEFLVSFYNNEISEKSEIFDDQFSVERPDGSNFTLKIRSTKLEDSAMYFCASKVTDNQPQHFGDGTRLSIL.

The chain employs TRBV12-5 and TRBJ1-1, with TRBD1 as a possible D gene (5 bases). This CDR3 region has 14 residues. Trimming removed 3 bases from V and 8 bases from J, with 16 bases in between. Germline V CDR1 and CDR2: LGHNT, FRNRAP. The CDR3 reads CASGFMAGPMEAFF. The CDR3 DNA follows: TGTGCTAGTGGTTTCATGGCAGGGCCCATGGAAGCTTTCTTT.

The rearrangement joins TRBV12-3 or TRBV12-4 to TRBJ1-1; no reliable D call. Trimming removed 1 base from V and 4 bases from J, with 7 bases in between. There are 13 residues in the CDR3. The CDR3 DNA follows: TGTGCCAGCAGTTTAGGGGCGCCCACTGAAGCTTTCTTT. Encoded protein: CASSLGAPTEAFF.

The table lists this clone with a count of one. The CDR3 reads CASSLAGPDSRPGELFF. The CDR3 bases are TGCGCCAGCAGCTTGGCGGGTCCCGACTCCCGTCCCGGGGAGCTGTTTTTT. The rearrangement uses TRBV5-1 and TRBJ2-2; D is unresolved. The germline V gene has CDR1 SGHRS and CDR2 YFSETQ. The CDR3 has 17 amino acids. The V gene lost 0 bases and the J gene lost 6 bases, with 18 bases spanning the gap.

The V and J genes are TRBV5-1 and TRBJ2-2, with a weak D call TRBD1 (6 bases). Germline CDR1 is SGHRS and CDR2 is YFSETQ. Trimming stripped 6 bases from V and 5 bases from J, with 14 bases between. The CDR3 has 14 amino acids. The CDR3 sequence: CASTRPGVTGELFF. As DNA, the CDR3 is TGCGCCAGCACCAGGCCAGGGGTTACCGGGGAGCTGTTTTTT.

V and J are TRBV5-1 and TRBJ1-1; 10 positions match TRBD1. This CDR3 spans 17 amino acids. Germline CDR1 SGHRS, CDR2 YFSETQ. V lost 0 bases to trimming and J lost 3 bases; unmatched junction nucleotides: 8. Written as DNA, the CDR3 is TGCGCCAGCAGCTTGGGACAGGGGGCAGGCCCGGACACTGAAGCTTTCTTT. This codes for CASSLGQGAGPDTEAFF. Full variable domain (rest looked up from reference TRBV5-1 and TRBJ1-1): KAGVTQTPRYLIKTRGQQVTLSCSPISGHRSVSWYQQTPGQGLQFLFEYFSETQRNKGNFPGRFSGRQFSNSRSEMNVSTLELGDSALYLCASSLGQGAGPDTEAFFGQGTRLTVV.

The CDR3 here is CASSPTGANTEAFF. The CDR3 nucleotides are TGTGCCAGCAGTCCGACAGGGGCAAACACTGAAGCTTTCTTT. This rearrangement joins TRBV6-5 to TRBJ1-1; 8 bases are shared with TRBD1. V dropped 5 bases and J dropped 2; count of bases not matched to a gene: 4. This CDR3 comprises 14 residues. CDR1 is MNHEY, CDR2 SVGAGI, per germline.

The chain joins TRBV27 to TRBJ2-5; 12 nucleotides align to TRBD2. Germline V gives CDR1 MNHEY, CDR2 SMNVEV (reference sequence). This CDR3 comprises 18 residues. V shed 0 bases, J shed 2 bases, and the junction held 7 bases outside the gene matches. CDR3 nucleotide sequence: TGTGCCAGCAGTTTATCGGCTAGCGGGGGGGCAAGTCAAGAGACCCAGTACTTC. Its protein is CASSLSASGGASQETQYF.

The chain carries TRBV6-1 and TRBJ1-5; D gene ambiguous. The V gene lost 2 bases and the J gene lost 3 bases, with 14 bases spanning the gap. The CDR3 runs 16 residues. Germline CDR1 is MNHNS and CDR2 is SASEGT. The CDR3 spells CASSETFTRVNQPQHF. The CDR3 DNA follows: TGTGCCAGCAGTGAAACCTTTACTAGGGTCAATCAGCCCCAGCATTTT.

V gene TRBV24-1 combines with J gene TRBJ1-1; D not resolved. This CDR3 comprises 19 residues. The V end lost 3 bases, the J end lost 1 base, and 23 bases lay between the germline ends. The germline CDR1 and CDR2 sequences are KGHDR and SFDVKD. The CDR3 loop reads CATSDNSVGPLKSNTEAFF. The CDR3 nucleotides read TGTGCCACCAGTGATAATTCAGTGGGCCCCCTTAAGTCGAACACTGAAGCTTTCTTT.

The gene calls are TRBV25-1 and TRBJ1-2; 7 nucleotides match TRBD1. The CDR3 sequence is 12 residues long. CDR1 is MGHDK and CDR2 is SYGVNS in the germline V gene. J was trimmed by 8 bases and V by 7 bases; bases with no gene match: 7. In DNA form, the CDR3 reads TGTGCCAGCACCTTCGACAGGGTCGGCTACACCTTC. This gives the protein CASTFDRVGYTF.

The V and J genes are TRBV2 and TRBJ1-1; unclear D gene. In germline, CDR1 is SNHLY, CDR2 FYNNEI. V was pared by 3 bases and J by 1 base, with 6 bases between. CDR3 length equals 13 residues. Here the CDR3 reads CASSDRPNTEAFF. The CDR3 coding sequence is TGTGCCAGCAGTGACAGGCCGAACACTGAAGCTTTCTTT.

The J gene is TRBJ2-3, the V gene TRBV5-1; D uncertain. Germline CDR1 and CDR2: SGHRS and YFSETQ. The CDR3 is 13 residues long. V was clipped by 0 bases and J by 6 bases, with 8 bases between them. The CDR3 loop reads CASSLGARDTQYF. CDR3 nucleotide sequence: TGCGCCAGCAGCTTGGGGGCCCGCGATACGCAGTATTTT.

The chain employs TRBV3-1 (or the pseudogene TRBV3-2) and TRBJ2-5, with 14 nucleotides matching TRBD2. The germline V gene encodes CDR1 LGHDT and CDR2 YNNKEL (reference sequence). The CDR3 length is 18 residues. With 2 bases clipped from V and 5 bases from J, the junction kept 10 bases outside the gene matches. The CDR3 bases are TGTGCCAGCAGCCAACTGAATCCGACTAGCGGGGGGGTGGAGACCCAGTACTTC. This codes for CASSQLNPTSGGVETQYF.

The J gene is TRBJ2-7, the V gene TRBV6-5; 12 nucleotides align to TRBD1. V was clipped by 6 bases and J by 7 bases; unmatched bases: 10. The CDR3 spans 15 residues. Germline CDR1 and CDR2: MNHEY and SVGAGI. CDR3 DNA sequence: TGTGCCAGCAGACCCGGGACAGGGGGCGCGGGGGAGCAGTACGTC. Translation gives CASRPGTGGAGEQYV.

The rearrangement links TRBV10-3 to TRBJ2-1; D might be TRBD2 (6 bases). The CDR3 is 16 amino acids. V lost 6 bases to trimming and J lost 4 bases, with 19 bases between them. Germline assignment: CDR1 ENHRY and CDR2 SYGVKD. This CDR3 is CAISGRIGGLYNEQFF. The CDR3 DNA reads TGTGCCATCAGCGGCCGAATCGGGGGACTTTACAATGAGCAGTTCTTC.

CDR3 coding DNA: TGTGCCAGCAGCCCAAAGGGGGCAGCTAATGAAAAACTGTTTTTT. Its translation: CASSPKGAANEKLFF. The chain employs TRBV3-1 (or the pseudogene TRBV3-2) and TRBJ1-4; 7 nucleotides line up with TRBD1. J lost 3 bases, V lost 4 bases, and 5 bases had no gene match. Germline CDR1 and CDR2: LGHDT and YNNKEL (reference sequence). The CDR3 runs 15 residues.

The rearrangement uses TRBV24-1 and TRBJ2-1; 7 bases are shared with TRBD2. Unmatched junction bases numbered 5, after V lost 5 bases and J lost 5 bases. Germline V gene lookup returns CDR1 KGHDR and CDR2 SFDVKD. The CDR3 spans 14 residues. The CDR3 is CATSGGGSHNEQFF. The CDR3 DNA reads as TGTGCCACCAGTGGGGGGGGGAGTCACAATGAGCAGTTCTTC.

The V call is TRBV27, the J call TRBJ1-1; D uncertain. V gave up 7 bases and J gave up 3 bases, with 12 bases separating them. The CDR3 sequence is 13 residues long. Germline CDR1 reads MNHEY; CDR2 reads SMNVEV (reference sequence). The CDR3 sequence: CASMLGTDTEAFF. The CDR3, as DNA: TGTGCCAGCATGTTGGGCACGGACACTGAAGCTTTCTTT.

This chain links TRBV20-1 with TRBJ1-4; D not certain. The germline V gene encodes CDR1 DFQATT and CDR2 SNEGSKA (reference sequence). This CDR3 contains 14 residues. Trimming took off 3 bases at V and 5 bases at J, with 13 bases between the two ends. This CDR3 reads CSASSRRGNEKLFF. CDR3 nucleotides: TGCAGTGCTAGTAGTAGAAGAGGGAATGAAAAACTGTTTTTT.

The rearrangement links TRBV5-1 to TRBJ2-1, with 13 bases lining up with TRBD2. V was pared by 4 bases and J by 0 bases, with 7 bases of the junction left unmatched. This CDR3 contains 18 residues. From germline, CDR1 is SGHRS and CDR2 YFSETQ. CDR3 sequence: CASSTGTSGKSSYNEQFF. The CDR3 nucleotides read TGCGCCAGCAGCACCGGGACTAGCGGGAAGTCCTCCTACAATGAGCAGTTCTTC.

The chain couples TRBV11-3 to TRBJ2-1; D might be TRBD2 (7 bases). The CDR3 length is 16 residues. Germline V gene lookup returns CDR1 SGHNT and CDR2 YENEEA. Trimming removed 0 bases from V and 7 bases from J, with 16 bases in between. CDR3 sequence (DNA): TGTGCCAGCAGCTTAGACCGGTGGGGGGGCCGGAATGAGCAGTTCTTC. It encodes CASSLDRWGGRNEQFF.

V is TRBV4-1 and J is TRBJ2-3; possible D gene TRBD2, 6 bases. The CDR3 is 12 residues long. Looked up from germline, CDR1 is MGHRA and CDR2 is YSYEKL. V gave up 5 bases and J gave up 4 bases, with 7 bases separating them. CDR3 bases: TGCGCCAGCAGCGGGGGGTCAGATACGCAGTATTTT. This sequence encodes CASSGGSDTQYF.